At least ten counts were recorded for the clone carrying this TCR beta chain. What was amplified from RNA transcripts were TCR beta CDR3 regions. Initially, a first-round RT-PCR of the TCR CDR3 employed the HTBI primer set. One entry per CDR3 protein, called by TCRdb with MiXCR from the multiplex PCR reads. The profile shows some 500,000 distinct CDR3 sequences, over 13% of them singletons. These data belong to a study of T cells in Graves' hyperthyroidism and ophthalmopathy. This TCR came from a woman between 18 and 30 years old with Graves' hyperthyroidism. The sample consisted of blood.

DNA of the CDR3: TGTGCCAGCATCTACAGGGGCGGTAATTCACCCCTCCACTTT. Its protein product is CASIYRGGNSPLHF. The rearrangement links TRBV6-1 to TRBJ1-6, with 7 bases fitting TRBD1. From germline, CDR1 is MNHNS and CDR2 SASEGT. The J segment lost 6 bases and the V segment lost 7 bases, leaving 6 bases of the junction unmatched. The CDR3 totals 14 residues.